This TCR beta chain was found in a study of cytomegalovirus exposure and HLA in healthy donors. Of note for this clone: Its antigen is undetermined.

Findings of the study overall: For most TCR sequences rarity was the rule, although some public TCRs occurred in many donors.

Germline V gene sequence: CDR1 SGHVS, CDR2 FQNEAQ. The CDR3 covers 14 residues. Trimming removed 5 bases from V and 5 bases from J; junction bases left unmatched: 6. The protocol was immunoSEQ multiplex PCR, while the TCRdb copy is restricted to in-frame clones and leaves out a portion. Of some 260,000 clones listed, roughly 87% are singletons. V gene TRBV7-8 combines with J gene TRBJ1-1; 9 bases align to TRBD1. This clonotype was obtained from a man aged 18 to 30 in good health and CMV-seropositive. The sample was PBMCs. The DNA of the CDR3 is TGTGCCAGCAGCCAGGACAGGGGACGGACTGAAGCTTTCTTT. Its protein is CASSQDRGRTEAFF.